This T cell receptor beta chain stems from a study of T cell responses to AZD1222 COVID-19 vaccine. The repertoire was sequenced with immunoSEQ multiplex PCR; TCRdb's copy has only in-frame clones and lacks some. The profile shows about 150,000 clones, 85% to 95% of them singletons. Germline V gene data show CDR1 as SEHNR and CDR2 as FQNEAQ (reference sequence). The CDR3 consists of 16 residues. V was pared by 5 bases and J by 1 base, with 17 bases between. Here the sequenced sample was peripheral blood, taken on day 0 of AZD1222 vaccination. The origin of this receptor is an adult in good health. V gene TRBV7-9 combines with J gene TRBJ1-1; D not resolved. CDR3 coding DNA: TGTGCCAGCAGCCCCGTCACCCCGGGAGGGAACACTGAAGCTTTCTTT. It encodes CASSPVTPGGNTEAFF.